This T cell receptor (beta chain) was profiled in a study of Graves' ophthalmopathy and Graves' hyperthyroidism. Whole-study results and caveats: Between ophthalmopathy and stable hyperthyroidism, a 13-signature model drew a separation with around 86% sensitivity and approximately 77% specificity.

About this clonotype itself: Its antigen is as yet unknown.

RNA transcripts were the source from which TCR beta CDR3 regions were amplified. HTBI primers were used in a first-round RT-PCR, which preceded a second-round multiplex PCR. TCRdb fed the multiplex PCR reads into MiXCR, producing one record per CDR3 protein. The sample includes about 1.1 million distinct CDR3 sequences, 35% to 40% of them seen just once. This CDR3 spans 15 amino acids. Trimming stripped 2 bases from V and 3 bases from J, with 13 bases between. The receptor comes from an adult man with Graves' hyperthyroidism. Sequenced sample: peripheral blood or thyroid tissue (not recorded which). The chain employs TRBV12-3 or TRBV12-4 and TRBJ1-2; TRBD1 might be the D (5 bases). The CDR3 DNA sequence: TGTGCCAGCAGTTTATCCCCCGCGACAGACTATGGCTACACCTTC. Residues: CASSLSPATDYGYTF.